These 18 T cell receptor beta chains were sequenced from one sample in a study of T cells expressing NK-cell markers. TCRdb re-called the 5' RACE reads, yielding one record per CDR3 amino acid sequence without DNA. The table lists around 550,000 distinct CDR3 sequences. Material: blood T cells: a sorted CD56 or NKG2C T cell subset, CD4+ or CD8+ T cells, or bulk PBMC T cells (not recorded which). Receptor source: a man between 18 and 29 years old in good health.

The rearrangement uses TRBV24-1 and TRBJ2-1; the TRBD1 assignment by TCRdb is unverifiable without DNA. The CDR3 loop spans 16 amino acids. The germline V gene has CDR1 KGHDR and CDR2 SFDVKD. This CDR3 reads CATADPGRVAVDEQFF.

V is TRBV18 and J is TRBJ2-1; TCRdb proposes TRBD2, but this gene call is untestable without DNA. Germline V CDR1 and CDR2: KGHSH, LQKENI. The CDR3 totals 21 residues. The CDR3 spells CASSPTPSASGLRWLYNEQFF.

The chain links TRBV10-2 to TRBJ2-3. Germline assignment: CDR1 WSHSY and CDR2 SAAADI. The CDR3 sequence is 15 residues long. The CDR3 loop reads CASSEGHRWADTQYF.

The chain joins TRBV7-3 to TRBJ2-1; TCRdb gives TRBD2 as the D gene, but with no DNA this cannot be confirmed. The germline V gene encodes CDR1 SGHTA and CDR2 FQGTGA. The CDR3 extends over 15 amino acids. CDR3 amino acids: CASSRRAGGFDEQFF.

The CDR3 sequence is CSARRGSVEKLFF. The chain is built from TRBV20-1 and TRBJ1-4; TCRdb designates TRBD1, a call that cannot be tested without DNA. The CDR3 covers 13 residues. Per the germline V gene, CDR1 is DFQATT and CDR2 is SNEGSKA (reference sequence).

The J gene is TRBJ2-5, the V gene TRBV11-2; TCRdb indicates TRBD2, and absent DNA this call remains unverified. Looked up from germline, CDR1 is SGHAT and CDR2 is FQNNGV. The CDR3 is 16 residues long. The CDR3 is CASSLVASGRGGTQYF.

The chain recombines TRBV7-2 with TRBJ2-6. Germline values: CDR1 SGHTA, CDR2 FQGNSA. CDR3 length: 13 amino acids. The CDR3 sequence: CASSLIASNVLTF.

The rearrangement links TRBV15 to TRBJ2-3; TCRdb designates TRBD1, a call that cannot be tested without DNA. Germline CDR1 is LNHNV and CDR2 is YYDKDF (reference sequence). The CDR3 contains 15 residues. CDR3: CATSSPVTRADTQYF.

The chain employs TRBV11-2 and TRBJ2-5; checking the TCRdb D call of TRBD1 is not possible without DNA. Germline values: CDR1 SGHAT, CDR2 FQNNGV. The CDR3 sequence is 15 residues long. The CDR3 sequence: CASSPGTGMEETQYF.

The J gene is TRBJ2-1, the V gene TRBV6-1; absent DNA, TCRdb's TRBD2 call cannot be checked. The CDR3 has 14 amino acids. CDR1 and CDR2 from the germline V gene are MNHNS and SASEGT. The CDR3 loop reads CASSLAGGRIEQFF.

This chain links TRBV12-3 or TRBV12-4 with TRBJ2-1; TCRdb designates TRBD2, a call that cannot be tested without DNA. This CDR3 region has 17 residues. The CDR3 loop is CASSPLNGLAGDNEQFF.

This sequence joins TRBV12-3 or TRBV12-4 and TRBJ1-6. The CDR3 runs 12 residues. CDR3 sequence reads: CASSFEVSPLHF.

The V gene is TRBV5-6, the J gene TRBJ2-3; TCRdb's D call of TRBD2 is untestable without DNA. The CDR3 extends over 15 amino acids. Germline V gene sequence: CDR1 SGHDT, CDR2 YYEEEE. Here the CDR3 reads CASSGSLRSTDTQYF.

The rearrangement uses TRBV9 and TRBJ2-5; TCRdb's assignment of TRBD1 cannot be checked, as there is no DNA. This CDR3 contains 15 residues. Germline CDR1 and CDR2: SGDLS and YYNGEE. This CDR3 is CASSEEGVRRETQYF.

The rearrangement links TRBV5-1 to TRBJ2-2; with no DNA, the TCRdb D assignment of TRBD1 cannot be verified. The CDR3 runs to 14 residues. Per germline, CDR1 SGHRS and CDR2 YFSETQ. The CDR3 region is CASGQTPGTGELFF.

The chain carries TRBV20-1 and TRBJ2-1; TCRdb outputs TRBD1, but without DNA this stays unchecked. The CDR3 spans 16 residues. In germline, CDR1 is DFQATT, CDR2 SNEGSKA (reference sequence). The CDR3 region is CSARKQGQGAYNEQFF.

The chain links TRBV19 to TRBJ2-7; TCRdb lists TRBD2, though no DNA is available to test this call. This CDR3 comprises 13 residues. The V gene's germline CDR1 is LNHDA and CDR2 SQIVND (reference sequence). CDR3 residues: CASRLAGGSEQYF.

The chain joins TRBV10-3 to TRBJ2-1; TCRdb reports TRBD2, a call that lacks DNA to check it against. This CDR3 comprises 16 residues. Germline loops: CDR1 ENHRY, CDR2 SYGVKD. CDR3 protein: CAIRTTSGRIYGEQFF.